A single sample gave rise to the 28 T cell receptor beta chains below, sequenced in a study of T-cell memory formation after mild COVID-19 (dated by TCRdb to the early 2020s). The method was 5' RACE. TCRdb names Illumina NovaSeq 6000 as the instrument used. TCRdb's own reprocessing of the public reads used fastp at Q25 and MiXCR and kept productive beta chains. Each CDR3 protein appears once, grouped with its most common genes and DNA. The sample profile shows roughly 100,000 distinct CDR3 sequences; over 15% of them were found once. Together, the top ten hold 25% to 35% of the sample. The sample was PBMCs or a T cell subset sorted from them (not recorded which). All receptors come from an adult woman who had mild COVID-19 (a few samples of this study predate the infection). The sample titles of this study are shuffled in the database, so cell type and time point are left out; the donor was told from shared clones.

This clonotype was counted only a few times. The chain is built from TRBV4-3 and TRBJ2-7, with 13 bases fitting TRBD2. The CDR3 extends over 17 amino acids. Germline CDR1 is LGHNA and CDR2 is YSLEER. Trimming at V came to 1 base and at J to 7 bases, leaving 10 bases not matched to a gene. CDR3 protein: CASSQGLAGGLVWEQYF. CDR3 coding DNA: TGCGCCAGCAGCCAAGGACTAGCGGGAGGTTTGGTATGGGAGCAGTACTTC.

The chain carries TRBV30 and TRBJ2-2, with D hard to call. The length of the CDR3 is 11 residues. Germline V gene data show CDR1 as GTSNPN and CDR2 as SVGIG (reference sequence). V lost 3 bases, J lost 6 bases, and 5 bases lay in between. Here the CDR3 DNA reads TGTGCCTGGAGAGTAGCCGGGGAGCTGTTTTTT. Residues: CAWRVAGELFF.

Written as DNA, the CDR3 is TGTGCCAGCAAGAAGGGTGGGGGGCTCTCCTACGAGCAGTACTTC. It translates to CASKKGGGLSYEQYF. The rearrangement links TRBV2 to TRBJ2-7; D tentatively reads TRBD1 or TRBD2 (6 bases each). V lost 7 bases to trimming and J lost 0 bases, with 16 bases between them. The germline V gene encodes CDR1 SNHLY and CDR2 FYNNEI. CDR3 length: 15 residues. The whole variable domain, remainder taken from reference TRBV2 and TRBJ2-7, is EPEVTQTPSHQVTQMGQEVILRCVPISNHLYFYWYRQILGQKVEFLVSFYNNEISEKSEIFDDQFSVERPDGSNFTLKIRSTKLEDSAMYFCASKKGGGLSYEQYFGPGTRLTVT.

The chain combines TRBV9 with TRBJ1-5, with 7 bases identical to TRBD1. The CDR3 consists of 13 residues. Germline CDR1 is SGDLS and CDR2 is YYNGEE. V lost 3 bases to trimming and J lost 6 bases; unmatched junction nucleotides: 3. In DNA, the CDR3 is TGTGCCAGCAGCGGACAGGGAGGTCAGCCCCAGCATTTT. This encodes CASSGQGGQPQHF.

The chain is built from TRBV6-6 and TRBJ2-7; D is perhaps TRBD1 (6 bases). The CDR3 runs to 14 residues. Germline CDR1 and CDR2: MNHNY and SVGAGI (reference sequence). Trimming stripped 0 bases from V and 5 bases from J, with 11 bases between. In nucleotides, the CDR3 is TGTGCCAGCAGTTACTCGCCAGGGGTACACGAGCAGTACTTC. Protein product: CASSYSPGVHEQYF.

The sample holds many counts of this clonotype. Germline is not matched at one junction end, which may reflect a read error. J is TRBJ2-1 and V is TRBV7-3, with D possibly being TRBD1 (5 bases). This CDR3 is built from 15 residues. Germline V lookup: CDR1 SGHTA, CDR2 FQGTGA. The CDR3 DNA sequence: TGTGCCAGCAGCCATACAGGTAACTCCTACGATGAGCAGTTCTTC. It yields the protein CASSHTGNSYDEQFF. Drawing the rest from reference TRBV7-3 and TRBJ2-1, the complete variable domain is GAGVSQTPSNKVTEKGKYVELRCDPISGHTALYWYRQSLGQGPEFLIYFQGTGAADDSGLPNDRFFAVRPEGSVSTLKIQRTERGDSAVYLCASSHTGNSYDEQFFGPGTRLTVL.

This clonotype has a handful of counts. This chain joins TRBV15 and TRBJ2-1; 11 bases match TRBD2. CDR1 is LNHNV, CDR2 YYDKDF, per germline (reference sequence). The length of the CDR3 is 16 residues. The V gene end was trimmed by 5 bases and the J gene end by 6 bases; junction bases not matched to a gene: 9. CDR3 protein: CATSVGDTSGGNEQFF. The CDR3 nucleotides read TGTGCCACCAGCGTAGGGGACACTAGCGGGGGCAATGAGCAGTTCTTC.

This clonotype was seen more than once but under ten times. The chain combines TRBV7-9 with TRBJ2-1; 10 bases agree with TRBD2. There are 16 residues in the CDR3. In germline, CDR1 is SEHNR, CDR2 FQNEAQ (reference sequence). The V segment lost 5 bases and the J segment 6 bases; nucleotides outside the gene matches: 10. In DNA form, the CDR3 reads TGTGCCAGCAGCCAGCGGATTAGCGGGGGGTTCAATGAGCAGTTCTTC. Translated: CASSQRISGGFNEQFF.

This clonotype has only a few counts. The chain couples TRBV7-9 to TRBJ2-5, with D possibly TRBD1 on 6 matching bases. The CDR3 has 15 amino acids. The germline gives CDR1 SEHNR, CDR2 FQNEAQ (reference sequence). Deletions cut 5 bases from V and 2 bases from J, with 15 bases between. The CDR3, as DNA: TGTGCCAGCAGCCCGCGGACAGAAGTGCAAGAGACCCAGTACTTC. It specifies CASSPRTEVQETQYF.

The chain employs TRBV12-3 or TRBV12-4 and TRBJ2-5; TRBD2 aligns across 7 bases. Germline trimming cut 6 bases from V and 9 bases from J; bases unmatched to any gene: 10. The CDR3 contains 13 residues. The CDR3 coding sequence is TGTGCCAGCAGGCTAGCGGCCAGTGGGGCCCAGTACTTC. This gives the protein CASRLAASGAQYF.

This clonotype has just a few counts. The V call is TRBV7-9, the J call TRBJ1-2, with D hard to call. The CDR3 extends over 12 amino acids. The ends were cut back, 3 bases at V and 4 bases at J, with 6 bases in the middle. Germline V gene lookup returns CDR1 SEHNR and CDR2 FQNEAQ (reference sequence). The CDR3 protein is CASSFDLYGYTF. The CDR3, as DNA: TGTGCCAGCAGCTTCGACCTCTATGGCTACACCTTC.

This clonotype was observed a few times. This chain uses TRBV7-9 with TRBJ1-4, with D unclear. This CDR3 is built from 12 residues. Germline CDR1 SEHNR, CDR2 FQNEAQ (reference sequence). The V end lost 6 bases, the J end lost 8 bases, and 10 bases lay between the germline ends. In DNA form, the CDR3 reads TGTGCCAGCAGTACCCTGGGGGAAAAACTGTTTTTT. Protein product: CASSTLGEKLFF.

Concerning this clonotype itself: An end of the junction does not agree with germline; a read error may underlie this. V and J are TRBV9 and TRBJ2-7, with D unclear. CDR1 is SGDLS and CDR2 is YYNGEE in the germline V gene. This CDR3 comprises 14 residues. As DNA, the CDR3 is TGTGCCAGCACCGTAGACGACGGCACCTACGAGCAGTACTTC. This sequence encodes CASTVDDGTYEQYF. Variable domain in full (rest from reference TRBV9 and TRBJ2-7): DSGVTQTPKHLITATGQRVTLRCSPRSGDLSVYWYQQSLDQGLQFLIQYYNGEERAKGNILERFSAQQFPDLHSELNLSSLELGDSALYFCASTVDDGTYEQYFGPGTRLTVT.

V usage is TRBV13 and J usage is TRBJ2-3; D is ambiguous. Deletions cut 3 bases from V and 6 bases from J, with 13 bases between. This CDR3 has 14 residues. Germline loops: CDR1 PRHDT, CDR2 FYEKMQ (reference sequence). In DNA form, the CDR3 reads TGTGCCAGCAGCTTTTACTCCTCGGTCGATACGCAGTATTTT. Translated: CASSFYSSVDTQYF.

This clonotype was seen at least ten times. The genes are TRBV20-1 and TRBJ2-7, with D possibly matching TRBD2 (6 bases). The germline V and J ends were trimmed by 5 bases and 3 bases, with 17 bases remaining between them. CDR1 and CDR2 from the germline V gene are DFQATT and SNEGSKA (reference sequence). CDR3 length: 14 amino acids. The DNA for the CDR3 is TGCAGTGCTTTAGGGGACTTCGAACTCTACGAGCAGTACTTC. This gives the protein CSALGDFELYEQYF.

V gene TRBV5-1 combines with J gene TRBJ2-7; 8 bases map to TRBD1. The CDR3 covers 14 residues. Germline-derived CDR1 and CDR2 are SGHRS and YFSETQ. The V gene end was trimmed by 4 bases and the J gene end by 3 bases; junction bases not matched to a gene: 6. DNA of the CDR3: TGCGCCAGCAGCACCGGGACAGGCGTCTACGAGCAGTACTTC. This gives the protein CASSTGTGVYEQYF.

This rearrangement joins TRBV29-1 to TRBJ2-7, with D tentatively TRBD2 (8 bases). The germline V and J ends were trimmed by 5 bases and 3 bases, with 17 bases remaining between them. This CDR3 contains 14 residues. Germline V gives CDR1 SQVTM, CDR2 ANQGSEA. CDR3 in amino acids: CSVTGASGRYEQYF. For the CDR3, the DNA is TGCAGCGTTACAGGGGCTAGCGGGCGCTACGAGCAGTACTTC.

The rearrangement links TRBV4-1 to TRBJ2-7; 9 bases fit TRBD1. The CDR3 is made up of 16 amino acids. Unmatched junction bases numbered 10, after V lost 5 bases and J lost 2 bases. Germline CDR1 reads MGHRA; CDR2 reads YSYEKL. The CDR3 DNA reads TGCGCCAGCAGCTCCGTCGGACAGGGGATAGCCTACGAGCAGTACTTC. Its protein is CASSSVGQGIAYEQYF.

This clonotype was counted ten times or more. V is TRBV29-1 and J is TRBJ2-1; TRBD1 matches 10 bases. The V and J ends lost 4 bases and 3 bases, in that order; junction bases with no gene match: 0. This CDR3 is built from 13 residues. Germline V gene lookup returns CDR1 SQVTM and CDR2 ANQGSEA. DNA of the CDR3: TGCAGCGTTGGGGACAGGGGCTACAATGAGCAGTTCTTC. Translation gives CSVGDRGYNEQFF.

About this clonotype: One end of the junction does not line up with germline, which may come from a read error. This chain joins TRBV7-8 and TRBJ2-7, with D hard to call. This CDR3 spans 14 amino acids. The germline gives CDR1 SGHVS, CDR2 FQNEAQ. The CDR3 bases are TGTGCCAGCACCTTACCGTTAGCCCCGAAGGAGCAGTACTTC. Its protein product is CASTLPLAPKEQYF. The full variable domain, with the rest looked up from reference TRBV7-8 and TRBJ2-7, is GAGVSQSPRYKVAKRGQDVALRCDPISGHVSLFWYQQALGQGPEFLTYFQNEAQLDKSGLPSDRFFAERPEGSVSTLKIQRTQQEDSAVYLCASTLPLAPKEQYFGPGTRLTVT.

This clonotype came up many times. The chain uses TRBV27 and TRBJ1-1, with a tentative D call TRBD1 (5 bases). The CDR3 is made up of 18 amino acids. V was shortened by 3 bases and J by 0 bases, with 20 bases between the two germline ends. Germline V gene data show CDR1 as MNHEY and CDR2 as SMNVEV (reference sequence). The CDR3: CASSFTGGSLIMNTEAFF. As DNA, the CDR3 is TGTGCCAGCAGTTTCACCGGGGGGAGCCTTATTATGAACACTGAAGCTTTCTTT.

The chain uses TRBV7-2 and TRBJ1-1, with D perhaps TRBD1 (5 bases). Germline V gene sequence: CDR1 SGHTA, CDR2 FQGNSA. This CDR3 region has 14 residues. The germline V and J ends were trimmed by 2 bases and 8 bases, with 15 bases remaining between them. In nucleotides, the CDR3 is TGTGCCAGCAGCTTAACGGAGTGGGGCGAAGAAGCTTTCTTT. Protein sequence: CASSLTEWGEEAFF.

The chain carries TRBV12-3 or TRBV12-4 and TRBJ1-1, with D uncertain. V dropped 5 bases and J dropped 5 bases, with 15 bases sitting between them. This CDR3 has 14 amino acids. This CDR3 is CASSAWVNGTEAFF. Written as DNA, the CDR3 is TGTGCCAGCAGTGCGTGGGTAAATGGGACTGAAGCTTTCTTT.

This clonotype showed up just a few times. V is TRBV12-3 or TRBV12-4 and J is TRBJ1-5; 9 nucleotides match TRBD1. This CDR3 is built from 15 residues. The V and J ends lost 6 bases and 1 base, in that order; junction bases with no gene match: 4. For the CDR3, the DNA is TGTGCCAGCAGGGTTGGGACAGGGAGCAATCAGCCCCAGCATTTT. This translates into CASRVGTGSNQPQHF.

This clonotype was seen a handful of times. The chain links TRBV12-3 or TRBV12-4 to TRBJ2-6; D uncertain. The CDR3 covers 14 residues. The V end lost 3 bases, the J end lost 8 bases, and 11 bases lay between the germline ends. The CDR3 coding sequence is TGTGCCAGCAGTTTTAGACGTTCGACCAACGTCCTGACTTTC. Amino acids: CASSFRRSTNVLTF.

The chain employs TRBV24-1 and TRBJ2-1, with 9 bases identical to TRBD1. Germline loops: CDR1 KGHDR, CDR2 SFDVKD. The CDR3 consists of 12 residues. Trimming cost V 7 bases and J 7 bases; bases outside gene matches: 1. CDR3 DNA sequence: TGTGCCACCAGGGACAGGGGTAATGAGCAGTTCTTC. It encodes CATRDRGNEQFF.

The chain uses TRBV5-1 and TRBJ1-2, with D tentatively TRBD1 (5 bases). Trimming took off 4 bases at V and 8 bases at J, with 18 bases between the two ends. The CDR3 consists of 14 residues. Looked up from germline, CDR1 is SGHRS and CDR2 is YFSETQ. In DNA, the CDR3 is TGCGCCAGCAGCGACGGGGCTCGGACGGAGGGCTACACCTTC. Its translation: CASSDGARTEGYTF.

The CDR3 bases are TGTGCCAGCAGCTTAGGAGGGACACCTATGAACACTGAAGCTTTCTTT. Its protein is CASSLGGTPMNTEAFF. The gene calls are TRBV11-2 and TRBJ1-1; a possible D gene is TRBD1 (6 bases). Germline CDR1 is SGHAT and CDR2 is FQNNGV. This CDR3 spans 16 amino acids. The V end lost 1 base, the J end lost 0 bases, and 12 bases lay between the germline ends.